This T cell receptor beta chain was documented in a study of T cells in Graves' hyperthyroidism and ophthalmopathy. TCR beta CDR3 regions were amplified from RNA transcripts. The HTBI primer set served for first-round RT-PCR of the TCR CDR3. TCRdb processed the multiplex PCR reads anew with MiXCR; each CDR3 protein has one entry. The sample shows 330,000 or so distinct CDR3 sequences, roughly 18% of them seen only once. This clonotype was found many times. Its antigen is undetermined. Study-wide results and caveats: A model using 13 V-J features told ophthalmopathy apart from stable hyperthyroidism.

The length of the CDR3 is 19 residues. J lost 0 bases, V lost 4 bases, and 13 bases had no gene match. The sample taken for sequencing was blood. J is TRBJ2-4 and V is TRBV12-3 or TRBV12-4; 9 bases are a match to TRBD2. This clonotype was obtained from a man aged 50-59 years with Graves' ophthalmopathy. CDR3 bases: TGTGCCAGCAGTTCTACCTGGGCGGGGGGGAGCCAAGCCAAAAACATTCAGTACTTC. Encoded protein: CASSSTWAGGSQAKNIQYF.